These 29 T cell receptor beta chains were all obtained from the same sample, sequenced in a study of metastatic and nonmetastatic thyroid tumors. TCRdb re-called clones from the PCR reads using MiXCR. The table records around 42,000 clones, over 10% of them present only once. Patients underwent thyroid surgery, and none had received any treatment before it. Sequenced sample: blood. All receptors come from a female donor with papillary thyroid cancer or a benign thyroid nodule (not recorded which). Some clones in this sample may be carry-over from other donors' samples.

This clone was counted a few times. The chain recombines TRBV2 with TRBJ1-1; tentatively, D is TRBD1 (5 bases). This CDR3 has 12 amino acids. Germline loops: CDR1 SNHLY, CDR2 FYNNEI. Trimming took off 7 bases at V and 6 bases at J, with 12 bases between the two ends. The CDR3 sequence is CASIGGPPEAFF. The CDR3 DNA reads TGTGCCAGCATTGGGGGACCTCCTGAAGCTTTCTTT.

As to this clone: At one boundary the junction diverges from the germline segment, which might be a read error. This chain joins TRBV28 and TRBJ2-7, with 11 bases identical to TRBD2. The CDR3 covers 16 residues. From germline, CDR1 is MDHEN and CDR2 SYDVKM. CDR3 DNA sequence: TGTGCCAGCAGCTTACTAGCGGGAGCGGGTTTTGGAGAGCAATACTTC. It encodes CASSLLAGAGFGEQYF.

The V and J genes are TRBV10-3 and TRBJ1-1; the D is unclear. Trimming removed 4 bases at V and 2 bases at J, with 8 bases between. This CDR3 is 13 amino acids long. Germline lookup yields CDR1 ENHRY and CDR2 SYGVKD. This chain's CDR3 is CAISGPPNTEAFF. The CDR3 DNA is TGTGCCATCAGTGGACCGCCAAACACTGAAGCTTTCTTT.

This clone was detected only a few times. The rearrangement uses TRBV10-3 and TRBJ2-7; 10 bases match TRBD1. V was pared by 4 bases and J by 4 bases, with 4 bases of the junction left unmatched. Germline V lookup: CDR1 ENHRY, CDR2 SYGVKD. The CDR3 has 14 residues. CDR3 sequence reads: CAISATGQGYEQYF. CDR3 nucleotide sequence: TGTGCCATCAGTGCGACGGGACAGGGGTACGAGCAGTACTTC.

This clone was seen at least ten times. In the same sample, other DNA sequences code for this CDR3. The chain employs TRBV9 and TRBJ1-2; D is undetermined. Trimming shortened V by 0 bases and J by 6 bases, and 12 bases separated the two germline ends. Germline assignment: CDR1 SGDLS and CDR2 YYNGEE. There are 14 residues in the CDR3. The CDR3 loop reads CASSVVTAPDGYTF. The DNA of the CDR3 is TGTGCCAGCAGCGTAGTTACAGCCCCGGATGGCTACACCTTC.

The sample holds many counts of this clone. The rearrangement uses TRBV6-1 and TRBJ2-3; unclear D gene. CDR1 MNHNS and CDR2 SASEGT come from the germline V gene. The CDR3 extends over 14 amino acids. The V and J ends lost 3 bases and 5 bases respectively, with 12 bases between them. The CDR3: CASSESYRVDTQYF. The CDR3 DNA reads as TGTGCCAGCAGTGAGTCATATAGGGTAGATACGCAGTATTTT.

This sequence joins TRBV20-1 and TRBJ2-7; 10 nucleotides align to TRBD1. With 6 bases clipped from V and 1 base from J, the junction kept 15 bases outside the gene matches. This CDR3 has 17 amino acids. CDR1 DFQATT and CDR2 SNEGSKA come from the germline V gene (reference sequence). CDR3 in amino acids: CSARTGTGVLRSYEQYF. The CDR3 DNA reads TGCAGTGCACGCACCGGGACAGGGGTGTTGAGGTCCTACGAGCAGTACTTC.

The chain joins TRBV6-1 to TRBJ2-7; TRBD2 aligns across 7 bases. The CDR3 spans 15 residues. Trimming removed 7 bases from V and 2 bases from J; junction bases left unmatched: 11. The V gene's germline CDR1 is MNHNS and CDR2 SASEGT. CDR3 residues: CASNPGRGGTYEQYF. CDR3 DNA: TGTGCCAGCAACCCGGGGCGGGGAGGGACCTACGAGCAGTACTTC.

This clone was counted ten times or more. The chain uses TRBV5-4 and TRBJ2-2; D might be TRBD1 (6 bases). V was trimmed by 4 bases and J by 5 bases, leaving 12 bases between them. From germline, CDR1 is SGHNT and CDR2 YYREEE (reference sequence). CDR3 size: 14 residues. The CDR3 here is CASSSQGGTGELFF. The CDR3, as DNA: TGTGCCAGCAGCAGTCAAGGGGGTACCGGGGAGCTGTTTTTT. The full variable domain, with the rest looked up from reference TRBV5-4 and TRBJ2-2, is ETGVTQSPTHLIKTRGQQVTLRCSSQSGHNTVSWYQQALGQGPQFIFQYYREEENGRGNFPPRFSGLQFPNYSSELNVNALELDDSALYLCASSSQGGTGELFFGEGSRLTVL.

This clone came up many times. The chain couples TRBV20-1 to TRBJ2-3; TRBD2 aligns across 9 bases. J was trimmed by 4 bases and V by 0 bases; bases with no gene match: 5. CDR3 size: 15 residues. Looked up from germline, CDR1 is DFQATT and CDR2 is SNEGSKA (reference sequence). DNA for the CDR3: TGCAGTGCTAGAGATCATAGCGGGAGTCCAGATACGCAGTATTTT. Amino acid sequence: CSARDHSGSPDTQYF.

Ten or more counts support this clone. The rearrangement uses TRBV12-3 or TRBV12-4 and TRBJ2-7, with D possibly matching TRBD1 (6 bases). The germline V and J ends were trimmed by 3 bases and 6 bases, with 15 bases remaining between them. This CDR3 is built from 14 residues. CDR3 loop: CASSFQGSPAEQYF. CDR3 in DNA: TGTGCCAGCAGTTTCCAGGGGTCCCCTGCCGAGCAGTACTTC.

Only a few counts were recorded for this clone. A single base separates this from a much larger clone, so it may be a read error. The CDR3 loop is CSVELWQVAYGYTF. The CDR3 DNA sequence: TGCAGCGTTGAATTGTGGCAGGTGGCCTATGGCTACACCTTC. V and J are TRBV29-1 and TRBJ1-2, with D hard to call. CDR1 is SQVTM and CDR2 is ANQGSEA in the germline V gene. The CDR3 consists of 14 residues. With 2 bases removed from V and 4 bases from J, the gap between germline ends came to 14 bases.

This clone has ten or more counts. The CDR3 sequence: CSGDYGDPDTQYF. The CDR3 coding sequence is TGCAGCGGGGACTACGGCGACCCAGATACGCAGTATTTT. The V call is TRBV29-1, the J call TRBJ2-3; 7 nucleotides align to TRBD2. V was clipped by 7 bases and J by 4 bases; unmatched bases: 8. The CDR3 runs 13 residues. The V gene's germline CDR1 is SQVTM and CDR2 ANQGSEA.

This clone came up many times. The CDR3 bases are TGCAGCGCAACAGGGGGCCTAGACACTGAAGCTTTCTTT. Translated, it gives CSATGGLDTEAFF. The chain employs TRBV29-1 and TRBJ1-1; TRBD1 agrees at 9 bases. Germline lookup yields CDR1 SQVTM and CDR2 ANQGSEA. The J segment lost 3 bases and the V segment lost 7 bases, leaving 6 bases of the junction unmatched. This CDR3 region has 13 residues.

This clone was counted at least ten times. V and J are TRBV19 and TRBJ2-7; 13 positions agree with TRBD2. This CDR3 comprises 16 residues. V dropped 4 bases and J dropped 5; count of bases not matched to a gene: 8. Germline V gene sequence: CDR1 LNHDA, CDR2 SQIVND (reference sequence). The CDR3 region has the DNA TGTGCCAGTAGTACCGGGACTAGCGGGATTCTTGACGAGCAGTACTTC. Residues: CASSTGTSGILDEQYF.

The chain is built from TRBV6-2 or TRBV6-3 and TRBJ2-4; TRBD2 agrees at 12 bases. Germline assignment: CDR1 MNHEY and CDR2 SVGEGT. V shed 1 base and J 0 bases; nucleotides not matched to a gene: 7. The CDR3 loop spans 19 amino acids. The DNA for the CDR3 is TGTGCCAGCAGTTACTTTCCTAGCGGGAGGGCCGTAGCCAAAAACATTCAGTACTTC. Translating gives CASSYFPSGRAVAKNIQYF.

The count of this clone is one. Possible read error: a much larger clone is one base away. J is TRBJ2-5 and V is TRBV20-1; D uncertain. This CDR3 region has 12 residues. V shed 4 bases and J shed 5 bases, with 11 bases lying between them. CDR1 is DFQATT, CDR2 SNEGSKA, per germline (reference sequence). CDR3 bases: TGCAGTGCTATAGATAACGTGGAGACCCAGTACTTC. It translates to CSAIDNVETQYF.

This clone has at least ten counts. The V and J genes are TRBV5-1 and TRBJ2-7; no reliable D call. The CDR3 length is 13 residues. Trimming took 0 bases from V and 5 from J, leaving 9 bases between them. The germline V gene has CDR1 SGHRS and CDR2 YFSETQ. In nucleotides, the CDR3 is TGCGCCAGCAGCTTGGAGAGGTATCACGAGCAGTACTTC. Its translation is CASSLERYHEQYF. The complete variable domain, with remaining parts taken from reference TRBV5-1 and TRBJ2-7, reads KAGVTQTPRYLIKTRGQQVTLSCSPISGHRSVSWYQQTPGQGLQFLFEYFSETQRNKGNFPGRFSGRQFSNSRSEMNVSTLELGDSALYLCASSLERYHEQYFGPGTRLTVT.

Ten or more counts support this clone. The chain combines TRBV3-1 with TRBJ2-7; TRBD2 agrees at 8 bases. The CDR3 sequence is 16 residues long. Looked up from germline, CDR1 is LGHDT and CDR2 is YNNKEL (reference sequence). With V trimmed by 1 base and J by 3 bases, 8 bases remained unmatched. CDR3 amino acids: CASSQGVAGSLYEQYF. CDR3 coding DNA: TGTGCCAGCAGCCAAGGGGTAGCGGGGTCCCTCTACGAGCAGTACTTC.

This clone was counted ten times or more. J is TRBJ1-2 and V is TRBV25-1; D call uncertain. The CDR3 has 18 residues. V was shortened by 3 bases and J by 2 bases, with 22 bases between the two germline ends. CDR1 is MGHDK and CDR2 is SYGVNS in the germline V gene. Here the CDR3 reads CASSDSYPAPKTNYGYTF. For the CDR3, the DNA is TGTGCCAGCAGTGACTCCTACCCCGCTCCAAAAACAAACTATGGCTACACCTTC.

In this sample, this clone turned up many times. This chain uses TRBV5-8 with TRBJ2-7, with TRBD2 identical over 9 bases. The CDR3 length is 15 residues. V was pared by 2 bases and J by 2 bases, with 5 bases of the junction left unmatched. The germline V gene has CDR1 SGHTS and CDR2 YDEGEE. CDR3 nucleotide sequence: TGTGCCAGCAGCTTCACTAGCGGGCCCGCCTACGAGCAGTACTTC. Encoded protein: CASSFTSGPAYEQYF.

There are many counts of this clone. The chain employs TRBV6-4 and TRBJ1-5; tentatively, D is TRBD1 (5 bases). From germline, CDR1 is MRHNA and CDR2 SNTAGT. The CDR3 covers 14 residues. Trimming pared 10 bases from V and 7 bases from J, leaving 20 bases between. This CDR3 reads CAIPPDRGEQPQHF. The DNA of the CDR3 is TGTGCCATCCCCCCCGACAGAGGGGAGCAGCCCCAGCATTTT.

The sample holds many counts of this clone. CDR3 sequence reads: CSVERGFYADYGYTF. The CDR3 region has the DNA TGCAGCGTTGAGAGGGGTTTTTATGCGGACTATGGCTACACCTTC. V usage is TRBV29-1 and J usage is TRBJ1-2, with TRBD1 as a possible D gene (5 bases). Trimming pared 3 bases from V and 3 bases from J, leaving 17 bases between. Germline CDR1 and CDR2: SQVTM and ANQGSEA. This CDR3 is 15 amino acids long.

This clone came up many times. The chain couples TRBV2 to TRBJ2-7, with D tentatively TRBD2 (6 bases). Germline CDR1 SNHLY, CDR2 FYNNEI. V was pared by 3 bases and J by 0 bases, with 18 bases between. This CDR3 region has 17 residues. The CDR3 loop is CASSDGGVFSRSYEQYF. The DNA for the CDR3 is TGTGCCAGCAGTGATGGAGGGGTCTTTTCACGCTCCTACGAGCAGTACTTC.

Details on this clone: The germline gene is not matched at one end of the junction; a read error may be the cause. In nucleotides, the CDR3 is TGTGCCAACAGCCAGGGACAGGGATCCTACGAGCAGTACTTC. Translated: CANSQGQGSYEQYF. This chain connects TRBV7-9 to TRBJ2-7; 9 bases line up with TRBD1. Looked up from germline, CDR1 is SEHNR and CDR2 is FQNEAQ (reference sequence). The CDR3 contains 14 residues.

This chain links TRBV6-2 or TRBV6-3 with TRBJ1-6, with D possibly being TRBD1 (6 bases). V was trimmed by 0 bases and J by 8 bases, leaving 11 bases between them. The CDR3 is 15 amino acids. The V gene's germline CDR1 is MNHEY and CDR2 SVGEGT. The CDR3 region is CASSYSSDSYSPLHF. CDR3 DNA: TGTGCCAGCAGTTACTCATCGGACAGCTATTCACCCCTCCACTTT.

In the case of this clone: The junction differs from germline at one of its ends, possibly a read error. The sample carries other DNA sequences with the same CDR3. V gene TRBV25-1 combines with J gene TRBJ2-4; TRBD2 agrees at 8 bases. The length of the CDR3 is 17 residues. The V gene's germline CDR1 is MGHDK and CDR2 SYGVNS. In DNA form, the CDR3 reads TGTGCCAGCAGCTTTTCGAGCGGGAGCGGAGCCAAAAATATTCAGTACTTC. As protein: CASSFSSGSGAKNIQYF. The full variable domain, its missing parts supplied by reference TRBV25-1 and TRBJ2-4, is EADIYQTPRYLVIGTGKKITLECSQTMGHDKMYWYQQDPGMELHLIHYSYGVNSTEKGDLSSESTVSRIRTEHFPLTLESARPSHTSQYLCASSFSSGSGAKNIQYFGAGTRLSVL.

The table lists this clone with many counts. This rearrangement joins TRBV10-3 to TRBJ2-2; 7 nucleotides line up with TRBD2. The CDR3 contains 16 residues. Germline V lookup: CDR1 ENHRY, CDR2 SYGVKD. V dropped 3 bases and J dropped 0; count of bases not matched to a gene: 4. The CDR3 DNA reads TGTGCCATCAGTGACACGGGGGGAGCGAACACCGGGGAGCTGTTTTTT. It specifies CAISDTGGANTGELFF.

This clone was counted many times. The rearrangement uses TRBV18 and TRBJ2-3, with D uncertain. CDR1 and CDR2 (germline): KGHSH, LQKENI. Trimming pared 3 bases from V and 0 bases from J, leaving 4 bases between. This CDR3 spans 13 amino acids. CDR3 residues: CASSPPSTDTQYF. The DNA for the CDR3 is TGTGCCAGCTCACCTCCTAGCACAGATACGCAGTATTTT.